These T cell receptor beta chains were read from a single sample in a study of blood T cell repertoires in COVID-19. Sequencing used immunoSEQ multiplex PCR; TCRdb keeps in-frame clones, though not all of them. This table holds about 180,000 clones, about 83% found once. Sequencing was performed on PBMCs or T cells enriched from blood (not recorded which). These receptors all stem from a young woman who had recovered from COVID-19. Both conserved end residues are part of each CDR3.

V gene,CDR3 protein
TRBV11-2,CASSTGQFGYTF
TRBV6-2/TRBV6-3,CASSYSMELAVYNEQFF
TRBV6-2/TRBV6-3,CASSYSRLAGRYEQYF
TRBV27,CASRRSTSSDSYEQYF
TRBV7-2,CASSLLDPGELFF
TRBV27,CASSPLQGVYGYTF
TRBV5-5,CASSLGHLRGNTIYF
TRBV19,CASSIGGDRGTEAFF
TRBV27,CASITGTGVSYEQYF
TRBV7-9,CASSLSGTHGNYGYTF
TRBV28,CASSSEDRFEAFF
TRBV5-6,CASSINQGIYTF
TRBV5-6,CASSPTGLWVPSYEQYF
TRBV30,CAWGIQGDLFF
TRBV7-3,CASSRTSGINTGELFF
TRBV4-2,CASSQAPLAGGADTQYF
TRBV4-1,CASSPTTGLSGNTIYF
TRBV5-4,CASSEQGGTPYEQYF
TRBV21-1,CASSKGKCETGHHNEQFF
TRBV7-6,CASSLGTSGRAGYEQYF
TRBV6-5,CASMVGGREKLFF
TRBV7-9,CASSLDRENTEAFF